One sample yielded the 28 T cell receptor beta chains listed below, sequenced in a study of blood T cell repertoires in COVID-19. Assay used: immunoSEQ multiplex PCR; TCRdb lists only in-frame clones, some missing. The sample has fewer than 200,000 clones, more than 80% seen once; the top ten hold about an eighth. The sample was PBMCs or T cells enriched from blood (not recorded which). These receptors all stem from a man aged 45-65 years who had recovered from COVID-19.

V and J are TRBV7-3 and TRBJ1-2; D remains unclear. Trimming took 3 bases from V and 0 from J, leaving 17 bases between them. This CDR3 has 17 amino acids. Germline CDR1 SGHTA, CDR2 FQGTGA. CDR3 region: CASSLTEVTESNYGYTF. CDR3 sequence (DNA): TGTGCCAGCAGCTTGACCGAGGTCACGGAGTCTAACTATGGCTACACCTTC.

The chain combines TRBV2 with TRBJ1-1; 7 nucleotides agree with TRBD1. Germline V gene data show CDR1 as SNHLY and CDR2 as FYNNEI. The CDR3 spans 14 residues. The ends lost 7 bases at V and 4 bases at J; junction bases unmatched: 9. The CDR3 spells CASNRDRFGTEAFF. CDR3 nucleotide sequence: TGTGCCAGCAACCGGGACAGATTTGGCACTGAAGCTTTCTTT.

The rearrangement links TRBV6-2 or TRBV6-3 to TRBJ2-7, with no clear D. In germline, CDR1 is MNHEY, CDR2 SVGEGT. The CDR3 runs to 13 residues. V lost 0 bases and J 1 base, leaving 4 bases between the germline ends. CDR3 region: CASSYSSSYEQYF. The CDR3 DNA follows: TGTGCCAGCAGTTACTCGAGTTCCTACGAGCAGTACTTC.

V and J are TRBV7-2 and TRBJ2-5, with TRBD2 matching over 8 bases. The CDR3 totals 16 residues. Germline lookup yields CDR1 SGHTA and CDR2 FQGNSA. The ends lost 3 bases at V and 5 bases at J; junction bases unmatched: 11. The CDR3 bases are TGTGCCAGCAGCTTGGGGAGACTAGCGCTGGGGGAGACCCAGTACTTC. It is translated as CASSLGRLALGETQYF.

The CDR3 region has the DNA TGTGCCAGCAGCTCCTCCTTGACAGCCATGAACACTGAAGCTTTCTTT. Its protein product is CASSSSLTAMNTEAFF. The chain combines TRBV7-2 with TRBJ1-1; tentatively, D is TRBD1 (5 bases). From germline, CDR1 is SGHTA and CDR2 FQGNSA. There are 16 residues in the CDR3. Trimming stripped 4 bases from V and 0 bases from J, with 15 bases between.

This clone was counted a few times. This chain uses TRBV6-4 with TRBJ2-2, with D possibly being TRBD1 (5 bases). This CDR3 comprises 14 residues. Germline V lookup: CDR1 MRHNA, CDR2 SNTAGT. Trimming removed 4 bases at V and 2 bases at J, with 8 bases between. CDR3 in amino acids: CASSGTYNTGELFF. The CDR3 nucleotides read TGTGCCAGCAGTGGGACATACAACACCGGGGAGCTGTTTTTT.

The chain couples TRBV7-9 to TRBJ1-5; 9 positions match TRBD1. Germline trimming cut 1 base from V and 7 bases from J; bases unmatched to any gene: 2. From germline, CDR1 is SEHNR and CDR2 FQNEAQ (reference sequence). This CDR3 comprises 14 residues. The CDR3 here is CASSLGTGEQPQHF. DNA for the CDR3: TGTGCCAGCAGCTTAGGGACAGGGGAACAGCCCCAGCATTTT.

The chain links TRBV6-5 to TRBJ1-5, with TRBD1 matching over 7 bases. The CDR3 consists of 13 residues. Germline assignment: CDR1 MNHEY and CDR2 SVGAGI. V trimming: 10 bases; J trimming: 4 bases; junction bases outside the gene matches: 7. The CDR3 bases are TGTGCCATCCTGACAGGGAGAAATCAGCCCCAGCATTTT. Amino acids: CAILTGRNQPQHF.

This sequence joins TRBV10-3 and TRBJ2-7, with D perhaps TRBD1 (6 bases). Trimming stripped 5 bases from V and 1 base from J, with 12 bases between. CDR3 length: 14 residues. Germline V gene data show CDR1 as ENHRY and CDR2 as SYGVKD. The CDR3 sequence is CAISKGGLSYEQYF. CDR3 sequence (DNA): TGTGCCATCAGTAAAGGGGGTTTATCCTACGAGCAGTACTTC.

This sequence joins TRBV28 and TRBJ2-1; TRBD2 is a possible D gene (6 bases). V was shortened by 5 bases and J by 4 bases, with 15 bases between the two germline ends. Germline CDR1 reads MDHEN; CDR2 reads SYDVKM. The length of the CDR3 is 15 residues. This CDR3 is CASSLPRETYNEQFF. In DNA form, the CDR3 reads TGTGCCAGCAGTCTCCCGCGGGAAACATACAATGAGCAGTTCTTC.

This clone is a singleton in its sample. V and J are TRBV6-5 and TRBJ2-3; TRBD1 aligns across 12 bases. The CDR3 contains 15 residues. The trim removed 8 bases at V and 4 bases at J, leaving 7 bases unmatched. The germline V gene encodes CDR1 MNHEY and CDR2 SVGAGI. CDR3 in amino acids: CASGRGTGGADTQYF. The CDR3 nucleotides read TGTGCCAGCGGTCGTGGGACAGGGGGCGCAGATACGCAGTATTTT.

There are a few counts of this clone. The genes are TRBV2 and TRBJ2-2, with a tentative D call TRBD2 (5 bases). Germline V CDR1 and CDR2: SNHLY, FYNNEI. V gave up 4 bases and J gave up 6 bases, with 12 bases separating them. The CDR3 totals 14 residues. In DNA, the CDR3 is TGTGCCAGCAGTGCCCAAGGCGGGCCCGGGGAGCTGTTTTTT. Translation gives CASSAQGGPGELFF.

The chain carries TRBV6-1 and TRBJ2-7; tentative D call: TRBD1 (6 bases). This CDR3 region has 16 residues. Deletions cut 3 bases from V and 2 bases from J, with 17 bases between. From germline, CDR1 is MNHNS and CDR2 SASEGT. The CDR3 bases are TGTGCCAGCAGTGAGCAGGACAGTCGTGGCACCTACGAGCAGTACTTC. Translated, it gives CASSEQDSRGTYEQYF.

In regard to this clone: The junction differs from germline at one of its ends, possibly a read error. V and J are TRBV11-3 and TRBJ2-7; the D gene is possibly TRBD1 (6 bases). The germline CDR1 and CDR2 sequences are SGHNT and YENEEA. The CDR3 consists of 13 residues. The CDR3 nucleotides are TGTGCCAGCAGTTTAGAGGACAGCTACGAGCAGTACTTC. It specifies CASSLEDSYEQYF.

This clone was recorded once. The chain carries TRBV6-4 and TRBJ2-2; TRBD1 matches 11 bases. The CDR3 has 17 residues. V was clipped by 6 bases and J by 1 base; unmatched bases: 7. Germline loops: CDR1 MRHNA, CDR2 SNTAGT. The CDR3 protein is CASSLPGQGENTGELFF. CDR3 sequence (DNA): TGTGCCAGCAGCCTCCCGGGACAGGGGGAGAACACCGGGGAGCTGTTTTTT.

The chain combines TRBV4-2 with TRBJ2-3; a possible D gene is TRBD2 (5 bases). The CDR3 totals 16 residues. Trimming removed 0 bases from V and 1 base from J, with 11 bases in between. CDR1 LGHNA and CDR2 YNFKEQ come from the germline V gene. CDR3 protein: CASSQETRVRTDTQYF. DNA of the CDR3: TGTGCCAGCAGCCAAGAAACGCGGGTTCGCACAGATACGCAGTATTTT.

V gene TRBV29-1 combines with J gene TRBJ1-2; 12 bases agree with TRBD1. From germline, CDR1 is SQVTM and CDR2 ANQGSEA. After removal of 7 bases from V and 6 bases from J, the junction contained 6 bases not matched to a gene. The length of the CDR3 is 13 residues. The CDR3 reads CSALGTGGHGYTF. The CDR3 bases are TGCAGCGCCCTCGGGACAGGGGGCCATGGCTACACCTTC.

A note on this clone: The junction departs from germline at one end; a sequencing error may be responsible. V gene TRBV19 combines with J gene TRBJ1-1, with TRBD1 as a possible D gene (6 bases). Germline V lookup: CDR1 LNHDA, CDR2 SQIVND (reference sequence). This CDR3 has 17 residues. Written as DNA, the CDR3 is TGTGCCAGTAGTATAGATTCGGGACACCCGAAGAGCACTGTAGCTTTCTTT. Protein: CASSIDSGHPKSTVAFF.

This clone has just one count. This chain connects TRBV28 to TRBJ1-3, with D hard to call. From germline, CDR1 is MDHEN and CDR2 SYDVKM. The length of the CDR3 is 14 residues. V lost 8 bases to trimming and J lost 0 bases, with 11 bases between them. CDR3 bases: TGTGCCAGCCGGACCACTAGCTCTGGAAACACCATATATTTT. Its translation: CASRTTSSGNTIYF.

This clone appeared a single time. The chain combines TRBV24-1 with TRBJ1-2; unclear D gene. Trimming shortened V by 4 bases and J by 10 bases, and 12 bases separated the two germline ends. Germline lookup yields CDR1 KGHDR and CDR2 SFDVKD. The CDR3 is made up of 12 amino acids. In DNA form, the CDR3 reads TGTGCCACCAGTGACCAGAACCTGATCTACACCTTC. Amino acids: CATSDQNLIYTF.

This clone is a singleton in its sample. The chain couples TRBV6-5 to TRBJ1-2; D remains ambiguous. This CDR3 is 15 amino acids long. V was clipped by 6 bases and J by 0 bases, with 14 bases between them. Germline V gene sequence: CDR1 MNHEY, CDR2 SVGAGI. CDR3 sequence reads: CASSYREVSNYGYTF. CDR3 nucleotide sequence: TGTGCCAGCAGCTACCGCGAGGTCTCTAACTATGGCTACACCTTC.

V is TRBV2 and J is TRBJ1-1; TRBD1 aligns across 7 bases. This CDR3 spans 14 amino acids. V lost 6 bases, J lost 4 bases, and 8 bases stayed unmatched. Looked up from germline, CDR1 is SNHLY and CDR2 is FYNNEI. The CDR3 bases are TGTGCCAGCAGGGCACAGGGGATGGGCACTGAAGCTTTCTTT. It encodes CASRAQGMGTEAFF.

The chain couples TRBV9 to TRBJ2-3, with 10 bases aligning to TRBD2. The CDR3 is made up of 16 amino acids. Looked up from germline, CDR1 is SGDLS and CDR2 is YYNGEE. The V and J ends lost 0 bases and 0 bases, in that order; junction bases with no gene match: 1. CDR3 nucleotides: TGTGCCAGCAGCGTAGGGACTAGCGGTAGCACAGATACGCAGTATTTT. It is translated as CASSVGTSGSTDTQYF.

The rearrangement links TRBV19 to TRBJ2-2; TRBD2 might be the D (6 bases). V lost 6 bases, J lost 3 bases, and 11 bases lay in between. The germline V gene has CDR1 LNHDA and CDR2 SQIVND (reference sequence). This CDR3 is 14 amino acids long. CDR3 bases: TGTGCCAGTAGACTCCCTAGCGACACCGGGGAGCTGTTTTTT. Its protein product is CASRLPSDTGELFF.

Written as DNA, the CDR3 is TGTGCCACCGTCCCGGGACAGGCCTCCACTCAGCCCCAGCATTTT. Its protein product is CATVPGQASTQPQHF. The chain is built from TRBV19 and TRBJ1-5; 8 bases are shared with TRBD1. J gave up 6 bases and V 10 bases, and 14 bases lay outside the gene matches. There are 15 residues in the CDR3. Looked up from germline, CDR1 is LNHDA and CDR2 is SQIVND (reference sequence).

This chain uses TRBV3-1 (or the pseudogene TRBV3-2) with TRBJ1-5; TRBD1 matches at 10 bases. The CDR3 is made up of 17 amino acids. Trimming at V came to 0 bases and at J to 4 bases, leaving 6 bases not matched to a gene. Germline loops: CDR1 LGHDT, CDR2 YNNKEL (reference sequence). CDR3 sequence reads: CASSQELRDRGNQPQHF. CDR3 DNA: TGTGCCAGCAGCCAAGAATTGCGGGACAGGGGAAATCAGCCCCAGCATTTT.

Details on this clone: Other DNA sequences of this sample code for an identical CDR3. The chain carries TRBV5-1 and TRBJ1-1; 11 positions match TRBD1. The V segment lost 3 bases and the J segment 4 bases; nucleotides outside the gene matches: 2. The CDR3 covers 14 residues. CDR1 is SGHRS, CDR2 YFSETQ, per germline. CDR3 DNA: TGCGCCAGCAGCTCCGGGACAGGGGGCACTGAAGCTTTCTTT. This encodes CASSSGTGGTEAFF.

CDR3 residues: CASSLGWQSNQPQHF. CDR3 nucleotide sequence: TGTGCCAGCAGCTTAGGTTGGCAGAGCAATCAGCCCCAGCATTTT. This rearrangement joins TRBV7-2 to TRBJ1-5, with D hard to call. CDR1 is SGHTA and CDR2 is FQGNSA in the germline V gene. Trimming stripped 1 base from V and 1 base from J, with 8 bases between. CDR3 length: 15 amino acids. The full variable domain, rest sourced from reference TRBV7-2 and TRBJ1-5, is GAGVSQSPSNKVTEKGKDVELRCDPISGHTALYWYRQSLGQGLEFLIYFQGNSAPDKSGLPSDRFSAERTGGSVSTLTIQRTQQEDSAVYLCASSLGWQSNQPQHFGDGTRLSIL.